This T cell receptor (beta chain) was found in a study of T cell changes during pregnancy in multiple sclerosis. This CDR3 region has 14 residues. Germline V lookup: CDR1 MNHEY, CDR2 SMNVEV (reference sequence). Between the trimmed V and J ends, which lost 3 bases and 0 bases, there was a span of 7 bases. Here immunoSEQ multiplex PCR was the method, and the copy in TCRdb shows in-frame clones only, minus some. This sample has approximately 85,000 clones; 94% occur once, and the top ten carry over 2%. The chain couples TRBV27 to TRBJ2-3; possible D gene TRBD2, 5 bases. This TCR was sampled from a female donor with multiple sclerosis, enrolled in a pregnancy study. This sample comprised peripheral blood, obtained in the third trimester of pregnancy. The CDR3 loop is CASSFWTSTDTQYF. The CDR3 region has the DNA TGTGCCAGCAGTTTTTGGACTAGCACAGATACGCAGTATTTT.